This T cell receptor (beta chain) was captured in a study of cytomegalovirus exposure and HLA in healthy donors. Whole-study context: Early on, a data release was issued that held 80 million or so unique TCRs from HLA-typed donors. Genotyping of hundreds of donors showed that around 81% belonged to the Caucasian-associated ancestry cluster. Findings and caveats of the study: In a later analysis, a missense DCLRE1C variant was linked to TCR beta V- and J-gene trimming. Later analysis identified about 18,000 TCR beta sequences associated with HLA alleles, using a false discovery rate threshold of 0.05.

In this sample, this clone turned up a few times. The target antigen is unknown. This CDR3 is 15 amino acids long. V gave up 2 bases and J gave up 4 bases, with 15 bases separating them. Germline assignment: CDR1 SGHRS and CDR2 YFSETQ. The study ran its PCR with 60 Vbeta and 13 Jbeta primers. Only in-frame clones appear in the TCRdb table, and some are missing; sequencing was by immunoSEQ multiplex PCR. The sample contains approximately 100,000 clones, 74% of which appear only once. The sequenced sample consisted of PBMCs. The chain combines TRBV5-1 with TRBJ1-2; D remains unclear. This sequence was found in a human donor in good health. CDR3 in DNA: TGCGCCAGCAGCTTAGGAGATACGGGAGCCTATGGCTACACCTTC. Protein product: CASSLGDTGAYGYTF. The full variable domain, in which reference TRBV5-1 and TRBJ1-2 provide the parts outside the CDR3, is KAGVTQTPRYLIKTRGQQVTLSCSPISGHRSVSWYQQTPGQGLQFLFEYFSETQRNKGNFPGRFSGRQFSNSRSEMNVSTLELGDSALYLCASSLGDTGAYGYTFGSGTRLTVV.